Listed here are 13 T cell receptor beta chains from one sample, sequenced in a study of beta chain features in type 1 diabetes. The study reverse transcribed the entire isolated RNA, so it sequenced expressed TCRB transcripts. Here immunoSEQ multiplex PCR was the method, and the copy in TCRdb shows in-frame clones only, minus some. Found here are around 160,000 clones, roughly 50% of them singletons; the top ten hold around 0.45%. Sequencing was performed on Tregs from blood. These receptors all come from a man in his late teens or twenties in good health.

This clone occurred a few times. The chain combines TRBV7-3 with TRBJ2-3; D gene uncertain. Trimming cost V 1 base and J 0 bases, with 5 bases left between them. Germline CDR1 SGHTA, CDR2 FQGTGA. The CDR3 contains 14 residues. This CDR3 is CASSLIGSTDTQYF. For the CDR3, the DNA is TGTGCCAGCAGCTTAATCGGTAGCACAGATACGCAGTATTTT.

The J gene is TRBJ2-3, the V gene TRBV4-2; 8 bases are a match to TRBD2. From germline, CDR1 is LGHNA and CDR2 YNFKEQ. Losses at the gene ends were 4 bases for V and 2 bases for J; bases not matched to a gene: 8. The CDR3 runs 16 residues. The DNA for the CDR3 is TGTGCCAGCAGCCCAATAAATAGCGGGAACACAGATACGCAGTATTTT. The encoded protein is CASSPINSGNTDTQYF.

The gene calls are TRBV7-2 and TRBJ2-3, with TRBD2 identical over 9 bases. Looked up from germline, CDR1 is SGHTA and CDR2 is FQGNSA. CDR3 size: 17 residues. The V gene end was trimmed by 1 base and the J gene end by 8 bases; junction bases not matched to a gene: 13. The CDR3 DNA reads as TGTGCCAGCAGCTTAGTCAGGGCGGGGGGGGCACTCTCTACGCAGTATTTT. It yields the protein CASSLVRAGGALSTQYF.

The rearrangement joins TRBV4-1 to TRBJ2-7; TRBD2 might be the D (6 bases). This CDR3 has 13 amino acids. V was cut by 4 bases and J by 6 bases, with 13 bases left in between. Germline lookup yields CDR1 MGHRA and CDR2 YSYEKL. The CDR3 loop is CASSPRGLREQYF. CDR3 coding DNA: TGCGCCAGCAGCCCGCGGGGACTCCGCGAGCAGTACTTC.

This clone was detected only a few times. The chain links TRBV7-9 to TRBJ2-3, with D hard to call. Trimming pared 3 bases from V and 2 bases from J, leaving 6 bases between. Germline values: CDR1 SEHNR, CDR2 FQNEAQ (reference sequence). This CDR3 region has 13 residues. For the CDR3, the DNA is TGTGCCAGCAGCTTTATCCTCACAGATACGCAGTATTTT. Amino acids: CASSFILTDTQYF.

This clone occurred a few times. This chain connects TRBV4-3 to TRBJ1-3; TRBD1 is a possible D gene (6 bases). Trimming pared 0 bases from V and 4 bases from J, leaving 16 bases between. This CDR3 comprises 17 residues. CDR1 is LGHNA, CDR2 YSLEER, per germline. The CDR3 loop is CASSQELAGVKGNTIYF. CDR3 bases: TGCGCCAGCAGCCAAGAATTAGCAGGGGTGAAAGGAAACACCATATATTTT.

The CDR3 coding sequence is TGTGCCAGCAGCAGAGGACAGGGGGCCTTCTACGAGCAGTACTTC. This gives the protein CASSRGQGAFYEQYF. The chain employs TRBV9 and TRBJ2-5, with 11 bases fitting TRBD1. Near its end, the DNA agrees better with TRBJ2-7, so the J call may be wrong. This CDR3 region has 15 residues. Germline assignment: CDR1 SGDLS and CDR2 YYNGEE.

The chain carries TRBV27 and TRBJ2-2, with 11 nucleotides matching TRBD1. V was clipped by 6 bases and J by 2 bases; unmatched bases: 11. The V gene's germline CDR1 is MNHEY and CDR2 SMNVEV (reference sequence). This CDR3 spans 18 amino acids. The CDR3 DNA is TGTGCCAGCAGACCCTATGGGACAGGGGGACCCAACACCGGGGAGCTGTTTTTT. Translated, it gives CASRPYGTGGPNTGELFF.

This clone has more than one count but fewer than ten. The V call is TRBV7-6, the J call TRBJ2-2; 9 bases are shared with TRBD1. This CDR3 contains 16 residues. The trim removed 5 bases at V and 5 bases at J, leaving 9 bases unmatched. Germline assignment: CDR1 SGHVS and CDR2 FNYEAQ. The CDR3 DNA reads as TGTGCCAGCAGCCCCGGACAGGGGAGAGGGACCGGGGAGCTGTTTTTT. Its translation: CASSPGQGRGTGELFF.

The V and J genes are TRBV6-6 and TRBJ1-5; 7 nucleotides match TRBD1. CDR1 and CDR2 from the germline V gene are MNHNY and SVGAGI (reference sequence). The CDR3 runs to 16 residues. V shed 5 bases, J shed 13 bases, and the junction held 20 bases outside the gene matches. Here the CDR3 DNA reads TGTGCCAGCAGTGTAGACGGAGGACAGGTCGCGGGTTTTCAGCATTTT. It is translated as CASSVDGGQVAGFQHF.

The chain links TRBV28 to TRBJ2-7, with TRBD2 identical over 8 bases. Germline CDR1 reads MDHEN; CDR2 reads SYDVKM. V lost 6 bases and J lost 3; bases outside the gene matches: 7. The CDR3 is 14 residues long. The DNA of the CDR3 is TGTGCCAGCAGACCGGGACTAGTGCACTACGAGCAGTACTTC. Residues: CASRPGLVHYEQYF.

CDR3 sequence (DNA): TGTGCCAGCAGCCCAAGACTAGCGGGGGGGAGCTCCTACGAGCAGTACTTC. Its protein is CASSPRLAGGSSYEQYF. The chain recombines TRBV7-2 with TRBJ2-7; 14 bases align to TRBD2. CDR1 is SGHTA and CDR2 is FQGNSA in the germline V gene. This CDR3 spans 17 amino acids. The V gene end was trimmed by 5 bases and the J gene end by 0 bases; junction bases not matched to a gene: 6.

V usage is TRBV10-2 and J usage is TRBJ2-1; D may be TRBD1 (6 bases). CDR1 and CDR2 (germline): WSHSY, SAAADI. This CDR3 has 15 residues. Trimming removed 5 bases from V and 6 bases from J, with 17 bases in between. The CDR3 DNA follows: TGCGCCAGCAGTAATTGGGGGACAAGGTCCAATGAGCAGTTCTTC. Translating it yields CASSNWGTRSNEQFF.